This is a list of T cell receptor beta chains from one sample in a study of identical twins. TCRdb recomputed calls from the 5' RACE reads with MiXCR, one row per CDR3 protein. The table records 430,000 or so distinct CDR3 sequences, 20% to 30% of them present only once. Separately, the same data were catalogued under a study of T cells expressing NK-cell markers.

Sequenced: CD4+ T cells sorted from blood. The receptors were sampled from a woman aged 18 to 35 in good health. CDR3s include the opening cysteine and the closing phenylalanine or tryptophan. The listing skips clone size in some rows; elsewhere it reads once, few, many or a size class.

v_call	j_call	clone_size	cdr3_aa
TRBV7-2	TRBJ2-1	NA	CASSSWAGTGQRNEQFF
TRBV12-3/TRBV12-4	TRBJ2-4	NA	CASSLAPGRQYF
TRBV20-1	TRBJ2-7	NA	CSARGYRTSGSYEQYF
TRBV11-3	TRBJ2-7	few	CASSLGDWSYEQYF
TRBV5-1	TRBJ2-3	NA	CASSLGQFTDTQYF
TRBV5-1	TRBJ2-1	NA	CASSPGTGYGNEQFF
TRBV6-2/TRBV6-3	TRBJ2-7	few	CASNLWASGEQYF
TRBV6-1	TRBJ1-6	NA	CASAPGGAWSPLHF
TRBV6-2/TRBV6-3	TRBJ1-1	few	CASSFQRRAFF
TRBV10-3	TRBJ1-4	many	CAISELGQVNEKLFF
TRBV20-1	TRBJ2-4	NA	CSASVGKNIQYF
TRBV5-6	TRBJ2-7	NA	CASSFLGQTYEQYF
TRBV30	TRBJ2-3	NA	CAWSPSGLDTQYF
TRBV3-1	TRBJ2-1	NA	CATCQDLRQVTYNEQFF
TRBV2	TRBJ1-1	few	CASSEDETEAFF
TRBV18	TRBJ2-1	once	CASSPPADNEQFF
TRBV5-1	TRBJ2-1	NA	CASSRTAGTGGNEQFF
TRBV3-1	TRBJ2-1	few	CASSPGLAGGRHEQFF
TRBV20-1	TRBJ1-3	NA	CSARWGPGNTIYF
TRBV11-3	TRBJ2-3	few	CASTFGGLRGEDTQYF
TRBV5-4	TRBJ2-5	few	CASSMGTSGGVYQETQYF
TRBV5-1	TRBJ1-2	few	CASKTQGTNRGYTF
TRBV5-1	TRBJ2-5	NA	CASSWGLAAQETQYF
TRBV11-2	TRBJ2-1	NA	CASSRGVLAGGNEQFF
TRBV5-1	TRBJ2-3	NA	CASSFAGQGAPDTQYF
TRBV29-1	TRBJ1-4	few	CSVAFRLNEKLFF
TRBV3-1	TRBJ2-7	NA	CASSPAGLGEQYF
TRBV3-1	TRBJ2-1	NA	CASRRMGGGGSYNEQFF
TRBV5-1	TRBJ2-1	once	CASRTTPTSGGRNEQFF
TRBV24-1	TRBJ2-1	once	CATSPAGSGVDNEQFF
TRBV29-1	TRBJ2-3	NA	CSVVGLIPTDTQYF
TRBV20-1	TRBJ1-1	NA	CSAYARDRGDTEAFF
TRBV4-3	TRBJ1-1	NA	CASSQEWGGRTEAFF
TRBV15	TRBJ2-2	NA	CATSREKVGGTGELFF
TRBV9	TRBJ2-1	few	CASSVQTIAGANEQFF
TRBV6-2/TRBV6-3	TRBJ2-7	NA	CASAIGGQQYF
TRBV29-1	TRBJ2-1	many	CSVEPHFRVQKDGNEQFF
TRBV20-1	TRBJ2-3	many	CSAPDRTGQLTDTQYF
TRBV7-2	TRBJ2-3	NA	CASRRQSGGSTDTQYF
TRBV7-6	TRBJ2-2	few	CASSPTVHTGELFF
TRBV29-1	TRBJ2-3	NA	CSVASRGHTDTQYF
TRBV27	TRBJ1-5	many	CASSLEGGQPQHF
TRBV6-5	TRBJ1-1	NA	CASSYRRNTEAFF
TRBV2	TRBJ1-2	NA	CASRIRDLYGYTF
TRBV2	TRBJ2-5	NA	CASSDVLGQETQYF
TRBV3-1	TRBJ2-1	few	CASSRLGYNEQFF
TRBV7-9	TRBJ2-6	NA	CASTRQEAGANVLTF
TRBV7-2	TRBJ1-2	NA	CASSGRALGNGYTF
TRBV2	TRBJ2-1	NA	CASSVGPRRDDEQFF
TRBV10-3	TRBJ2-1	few	CAIREAGGVGRNEQFF
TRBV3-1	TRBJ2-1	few	CASSQEVISIRYNEQFF
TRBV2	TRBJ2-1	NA	CASSVHGSRDEQFF
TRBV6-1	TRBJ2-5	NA	CASSEAQPGQGETQYF
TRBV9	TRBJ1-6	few	CASSADPQGVDSPLHF
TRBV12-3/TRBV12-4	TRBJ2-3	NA	CASAPGLGTDTQYF
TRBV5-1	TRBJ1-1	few	CASIPGTGGSEAFF
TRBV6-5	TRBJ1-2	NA	CASSGTTSGYTF
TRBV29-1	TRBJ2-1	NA	CSVESGLVINEQFF
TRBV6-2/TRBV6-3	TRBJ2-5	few	CASSYGPHRGETQYF
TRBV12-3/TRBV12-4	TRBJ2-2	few	CASSLDRGLTGELFF